This T cell receptor beta chain was identified in a study of cytomegalovirus exposure and HLA in healthy donors. The CDR3 contains 16 residues. V trimming: 7 bases; J trimming: 5 bases; junction bases outside the gene matches: 15. Germline CDR1 SGHRS, CDR2 YFSETQ. The donors comprised healthy bone marrow donors. In the PCR, 60 Vbeta and 13 Jbeta primers were used. Libraries were prepared by immunoSEQ multiplex PCR; TCRdb keeps only in-frame clonotypes and omits some of them. The table for this sample gives about 70,000 clones. Study-level points and caveats: In vitro data verified a few CMV-associated chains as specific for CMV antigens. Researchers catalogued about 150 TCR beta chains as cytomegalovirus-associated. Earlier results showed most TCR beta V segments being productive about 87% or about 30% of the time.

Note on this clone: Its antigen is as yet unknown.

The chain uses TRBV5-1 and TRBJ1-2, with 9 bases identical to TRBD1. This clonotype originated in a female donor in good health and CMV-seropositive. Sequencing input: PBMCs. The CDR3 nucleotides are TGCGCCAGCGGCGCGTCCCGGGACAGGGTTGGGTATGGCTACACCTTC. It codes for CASGASRDRVGYGYTF.